This is a list of T cell receptor beta chains from one sample in a study of control samples from healthy donors and cancer patients. Repertoires were generated with immunoSEQ multiplex PCR, while TCRdb's copy carries only in-frame clones and drops some. Of more than 95,000 clones listed, approximately 93% are singletons. The sample comprised blood. The source of these receptors is a man aged 18 to 35 in good health. The CDR3 runs from the conserved cysteine through the conserved F or W. The order of the fields is V gene, D gene, J gene, clone size, CDR3 DNA, CDR3 protein. A D gene is named only where the DNA matches it firmly. Clone size appears in some rows only: once, few, many, or a class for an expanded clone.

TRBV11-2	TRBD1	TRBJ2-4	once	TGTGCCAGCAGTCCACAGGGGAAATACGGCATTCAGTACTTC	CASSPQGKYGIQYF
TRBV30	TRBD1	TRBJ1-1	.	TGTGCCTACTCGGGACAGACGAACACTGAAGCTTTCTTT	CAYSGQTNTEAFF
TRBV20-1	TRBD2	TRBJ2-7	.	TGCAGTGCTAGTAGCGAGCGGGGGACCTACGAGCAGTACTTC	CSASSERGTYEQYF
TRBV19	.	TRBJ2-1	.	TGTGCCAGTAGTATTGCCAGGGAAAGGGTCAATGAGCAGTTCTTC	CASSIARERVNEQFF
TRBV20-1	.	TRBJ2-3	.	TGCAGTGCTAGAGACGATACGCAGTATTTT	CSARDDTQYF
TRBV4-1	.	TRBJ2-2	.	TGCGCCAGCAGCAGTCGGATTACAGGGGACTGGAACACCGGGGAGCTGTTTTTT	CASSSRITGDWNTGELFF
TRBV3-1/TRBV3-2	.	TRBJ2-7	.	TGTGCCAGCAGCCAAGACAGGGTCCACCCGCGCGAGCAGTACTTC	CASSQDRVHPREQYF
TRBV27	TRBD1	TRBJ2-7	once	TGTGCCAGCAGTCTTTCAGGGACAGGGATTTACGAGCAGTACTTC	CASSLSGTGIYEQYF
TRBV27	TRBD1	TRBJ2-7	.	TGTGCCAGCAGACTAACAGGGGCTACCTACGAGCAGTACTTC	CASRLTGATYEQYF
TRBV12-3/TRBV12-4	TRBD1	TRBJ1-6	.	TGTGCCAGCAGGCCCACAGGGGATTCACCCCTCCACTTT	CASRPTGDSPLHF
TRBV3-1/TRBV3-2	TRBD2	TRBJ2-7	.	TGTGCCAGCAGCCCCTATGTGAGCGGGAATGAGGGCGGGAAGCAGTACTTC	CASSPYVSGNEGGKQYF
TRBV7-2	.	TRBJ1-2	.	TGTGCCAGCAGCTTAGCGCGTCTAACCTTC	CASSLARLTF
TRBV5-8	.	TRBJ1-2	.	TGTGCCAGCAGCTTGGGGGGGAACTATGGCTACACCTTC	CASSLGGNYGYTF
TRBV5-4	TRBD1	TRBJ1-1	.	TGTGCCAGCAGCTTGCGACAGGGGTATAACACTGAAGCTTTCTTT	CASSLRQGYNTEAFF
TRBV13	.	TRBJ2-5	.	TGTGCCAGCAGCCAAACCGGGGAGACCCAGTACTTC	CASSQTGETQYF
TRBV6-6	.	TRBJ1-2	.	TGTGCCAGCAGTTACCTTGACACACGTCATGGCTACACCTTC	CASSYLDTRHGYTF
TRBV5-4	TRBD1	TRBJ2-5	.	TGTGCCAGCACCCTAGGACAGGGGGTGTTTGAGACCCAGTACTTC	CASTLGQGVFETQYF
TRBV18	.	TRBJ2-5	once	TGTGCCAGCTCACCACCGATGTCAGAGACCCAGTACTTC	CASSPPMSETQYF
TRBV30	.	TRBJ1-2	.	TGTGCCTGGGTGGACAGCCGACGGGGCTACACCTTC	CAWVDSRRGYTF
TRBV9	.	TRBJ2-7	.	TGTGCCAGCAGCGCGGGACCGATCTCGGGGGAGCAGTACTTC	CASSAGPISGEQYF
TRBV6-1	.	TRBJ2-7	.	TGTGCCAGCACCCAGGGTGACTTCTACGAGCAGTACTTC	CASTQGDFYEQYF
TRBV27	.	TRBJ1-6	.	TGTGCCAGCAGCCTGCTGGCAGGCTATAATTCACCCCTCCACTTT	CASSLLAGYNSPLHF